This T cell receptor (beta chain) was identified during a study of T-cell reconstitution after alpha-beta-depleted transplantation in children listed by TCRdb under 2016. Turning to the overall study: Using TCR repertoire profiling, the study quantitatively followed how T-cell immune reconstitution unfolded in children after TCRalphabeta/CD19-depleted allogeneic hematopoietic cell transplantation.

Library preparation employed PCR. These reads were obtained on an Illumina HiSeq 2500. TCR libraries were prepared with molecular barcoding, using unique molecular identifiers to normalize TCRbeta repertoire quantification. TCRdb passed the public sequencing reads through fastp at Q25 and MiXCR, retaining productive beta sequences. Each record represents a unique CDR3 protein, reported with the most common genes and DNA among its rows. Counted in this sample were roughly 590,000 distinct CDR3 sequences; 16% of them appeared once. 1.1% of the sample is taken by the ten largest. The sample holds many counts of this clonotype. Its antigen is not yet known. No much larger clone exists at a distance of one base, and base qualities are not known. This specimen consisted of PBMCs from the stem cell graft donor, obtained from the stem cell graft. The receptor comes from a human donor who donated a stem cell graft to a child with acute myeloid leukemia.

The CDR3 region reads CSAENTRSTGELFF. The DNA reads as follows: TGCAGCGCGGAAAACACCCGAAGCACCGGGGAGCTGTTTTTT. This sequence uses TRBV29-1 and TRBJ2-2, with the D gene call left open. From a lookup of the germline V gene, CDR1 and CDR2 are SQVTM and ANQGSEA. The trim is 7 bases for V and 4 bases for J, with a gap of 16 bases between the germline ends. The CDR3 spans 14 residues, from the cysteine through the phenylalanine. Only the CDR3 portion is preserved as DNA: 42 bases, with reading frame beginning at the first base.